Presented here are 26 T cell receptor beta chains from one specimen sequenced in a study of blood T cell repertoires in COVID-19. Using immunoSEQ multiplex PCR, the repertoire was profiled, and TCRdb retains in-frame clones only, with some absent. The table includes 150,000 to 200,000 clones, around four fifths detected once. Sequenced material: peripheral blood. The receptors originated from a woman of 80 years or more with COVID-19, enrolled during active disease.

The rearrangement joins TRBV7-9 to TRBJ2-5, with 8 bases lining up with TRBD2. Germline CDR1 is SEHNR and CDR2 is FQNEAQ (reference sequence). The CDR3 sequence is 12 residues long. J lost 5 bases, V lost 5 bases, and 1 base had no gene match. In nucleotides, the CDR3 is TGTGCCAGCAGCCGCGGGGGGGAGACCCAGTACTTC. This gives the protein CASSRGGETQYF.

V is TRBV2 and J is TRBJ1-1, with a weak D call TRBD1 (5 bases). CDR3 length: 15 residues. Trimming removed 6 bases at V and 3 bases at J, with 17 bases between. Germline-derived CDR1 and CDR2 are SNHLY and FYNNEI. The CDR3 protein is CASRPPQGGHTEAFF. CDR3 DNA sequence: TGTGCCAGCAGACCCCCTCAGGGAGGACACACTGAAGCTTTCTTT. The full variable domain, rest sourced from reference TRBV2 and TRBJ1-1, is EPEVTQTPSHQVTQMGQEVILRCVPISNHLYFYWYRQILGQKVEFLVSFYNNEISEKSEIFDDQFSVERPDGSNFTLKIRSTKLEDSAMYFCASRPPQGGHTEAFFGQGTRLTVV.

This chain links TRBV7-9 with TRBJ1-1; 9 nucleotides agree with TRBD1. The CDR3 consists of 15 residues. The germline V gene has CDR1 SEHNR and CDR2 FQNEAQ (reference sequence). Trimming cost V 5 bases and J 6 bases; bases outside gene matches: 10. CDR3 protein: CASSPWTGEVSEAFF. The DNA for the CDR3 is TGTGCCAGCAGCCCTTGGACAGGGGAGGTATCTGAAGCTTTCTTT.

The CDR3 bases are TGCGCCAGCAGCAACACCCCCGGGGACAGCGAAAAACTGTTTTTT. Translated, it gives CASSNTPGDSEKLFF. The chain carries TRBV5-1 and TRBJ1-4; 7 nucleotides align to TRBD1. Germline assignment: CDR1 SGHRS and CDR2 YFSETQ. The CDR3 extends over 15 amino acids. Trimming at V came to 4 bases and at J to 8 bases, leaving 11 bases not matched to a gene.

This clone was detected only a few times. The V call is TRBV18, the J call TRBJ2-3; 8 bases map to TRBD2. V lost 4 bases to trimming and J lost 2 bases; unmatched junction nucleotides: 2. Germline CDR1 is KGHSH and CDR2 is LQKENI. The CDR3 has 14 residues. Here the CDR3 reads CASSLAGTTDTQYF. In nucleotides, the CDR3 is TGTGCCAGCTCACTAGCGGGGACCACAGATACGCAGTATTTT.

This rearrangement joins TRBV6-5 to TRBJ1-1; D is ambiguous. Deletions cut 8 bases from V and 1 base from J, with 8 bases between. In germline, CDR1 is MNHEY, CDR2 SVGAGI. This CDR3 region has 12 residues. This CDR3 is CASGRTNTEAFF. The CDR3 coding sequence is TGTGCCAGCGGGAGGACGAACACTGAAGCTTTCTTT.

The J gene is TRBJ1-1, the V gene TRBV5-4; TRBD1 is a possible D gene (5 bases). Per the germline V gene, CDR1 is SGHNT and CDR2 is YYREEE (reference sequence). With 4 bases removed from V and 4 bases from J, the gap between germline ends came to 14 bases. This CDR3 comprises 14 residues. CDR3 region: CASSNAQGGTEAFF. In DNA form, the CDR3 reads TGTGCCAGCAGCAATGCCCAGGGTGGCACTGAAGCTTTCTTT.

This chain connects TRBV4-2 to TRBJ2-3, with 8 positions matching TRBD2. Germline lookup yields CDR1 LGHNA and CDR2 YNFKEQ. The CDR3 spans 16 residues. Trimming removed 3 bases from V and 5 bases from J; junction bases left unmatched: 10. The CDR3 DNA follows: TGTGCCAGCAGCCAGAGTACTAGCGGAGGAGGAGATACGCAGTATTTT. As protein: CASSQSTSGGGDTQYF.

The chain combines TRBV9 with TRBJ2-2, with 7 bases aligning to TRBD1. Germline V gene lookup returns CDR1 SGDLS and CDR2 YYNGEE. There are 15 residues in the CDR3. With V trimmed by 1 base and J by 6 bases, 6 bases remained unmatched. The CDR3 loop reads CASSVRSRGPGELFF. The CDR3 region has the DNA TGTGCCAGCAGCGTACGGTCAAGGGGGCCCGGGGAGCTGTTTTTT.

The rearrangement links TRBV6-5 to TRBJ1-6; 10 bases line up with TRBD1. CDR3 length: 14 amino acids. Per the germline V gene, CDR1 is MNHEY and CDR2 is SVGAGI. J gave up 7 bases and V 8 bases, and 5 bases lay outside the gene matches. CDR3 nucleotides: TGTGCCAGCGGATGGACAGGGGGAAATTCACCCCTCCACTTT. Its protein product is CASGWTGGNSPLHF.

This sequence joins TRBV5-1 and TRBJ1-6; D remains unclear. The ends were cut back, 4 bases at V and 5 bases at J, with 10 bases in the middle. The CDR3 extends over 14 amino acids. Per germline, CDR1 SGHRS and CDR2 YFSETQ. The CDR3 DNA reads TGCGCCAGCAGCCCCGACACGGATAATTCACCCCTCCACTTT. It specifies CASSPDTDNSPLHF. The full variable domain, in which reference TRBV5-1 and TRBJ1-6 provide the parts outside the CDR3, is KAGVTQTPRYLIKTRGQQVTLSCSPISGHRSVSWYQQTPGQGLQFLFEYFSETQRNKGNFPGRFSGRQFSNSRSEMNVSTLELGDSALYLCASSPDTDNSPLHFGNGTRLTVT.

The chain employs TRBV19 and TRBJ1-2; 8 bases match TRBD1. This CDR3 contains 17 residues. Germline trimming cut 7 bases from V and 4 bases from J; bases unmatched to any gene: 17. Germline assignment: CDR1 LNHDA and CDR2 SQIVND (reference sequence). CDR3 amino acids: CASMSPRTGRVSYGYTF. CDR3 sequence (DNA): TGTGCCAGTATGTCACCGCGGACAGGGAGGGTTAGCTATGGCTACACCTTC.

V is TRBV2 and J is TRBJ1-5; 8 bases align to TRBD1. This CDR3 region has 16 residues. J lost 7 bases, V lost 4 bases, and 12 bases had no gene match. Germline assignment: CDR1 SNHLY and CDR2 FYNNEI. The DNA for the CDR3 is TGTGCCAGCAGTGGGGCGCTGGCAGGGGGCGGCCAGCCCCAGCATTTT. Its translation is CASSGALAGGGQPQHF.

The chain links TRBV2 to TRBJ2-7, with a possible D match to TRBD1 (5 bases). The V gene's germline CDR1 is SNHLY and CDR2 FYNNEI. The V gene lost 4 bases and the J gene lost 3 bases, with 10 bases spanning the gap. This CDR3 comprises 13 residues. The CDR3 reads CASSGQWGYEQYF. DNA for the CDR3: TGTGCCAGCAGTGGACAGTGGGGCTACGAGCAGTACTTC. Full variable domain (remainder filled in from reference TRBV2 and TRBJ2-7): EPEVTQTPSHQVTQMGQEVILRCVPISNHLYFYWYRQILGQKVEFLVSFYNNEISEKSEIFDDQFSVERPDGSNFTLKIRSTKLEDSAMYFCASSGQWGYEQYFGPGTRLTVT.

The chain employs TRBV19 and TRBJ1-3, with D possibly TRBD1 on 6 matching bases. Trimming took off 4 bases at V and 0 bases at J, with 7 bases between the two ends. Germline CDR1 reads LNHDA; CDR2 reads SQIVND (reference sequence). The CDR3 is 14 amino acids. The chain's CDR3 is CASSKDSSGNTIYF. The CDR3 region has the DNA TGTGCCAGTAGTAAGGACAGCTCTGGAAACACCATATATTTT.

This clone is judged medium-sized (0.01 to 0.1%). The gene calls are TRBV3-1 (or the pseudogene TRBV3-2) and TRBJ1-1; D is perhaps TRBD1 (5 bases). CDR1 is LGHDT and CDR2 is YNNKEL in the germline V gene (reference sequence). V was trimmed by 1 base and J by 1 base, leaving 7 bases between them. This CDR3 contains 14 residues. The CDR3 DNA follows: TGTGCCAGCAGCCAAGCTCAGGGGAACACTGAAGCTTTCTTT. Encoded protein: CASSQAQGNTEAFF.

The chain uses TRBV5-1 and TRBJ1-2; D is uncertain. The CDR3 runs to 16 residues. Germline V gene sequence: CDR1 SGHRS, CDR2 YFSETQ. V was shortened by 4 bases and J by 2 bases, with 18 bases between the two germline ends. For the CDR3, the DNA is TGCGCCAGCAGCCTCGGAATGCGTACAGAAAACTATGGCTACACCTTC. Its protein product is CASSLGMRTENYGYTF.

The chain carries TRBV18 and TRBJ2-7; no reliable D call. The V end lost 0 bases, the J end lost 3 bases, and 9 bases lay between the germline ends. The CDR3 has 14 amino acids. Germline-derived CDR1 and CDR2 are KGHSH and LQKENI. The CDR3 DNA reads TGTGCCAGCTCACCACCTTCCGGCGGCTACGAGCAGTACTTC. Translated: CASSPPSGGYEQYF. Together with reference TRBV18 and TRBJ2-7, the CDR3 gives the full variable domain: NAGVMQNPRHLVRRRGQEARLRCSPMKGHSHVYWYRQLPEEGLKFMVYLQKENIIDESGMPKERFSAEFPKEGPSILRIQQVVRGDSAAYFCASSPPSGGYEQYFGPGTRLTVT.

The chain combines TRBV6-2 or TRBV6-3 with TRBJ1-1; TRBD1 aligns across 7 bases. The CDR3 loop spans 16 amino acids. V gave up 1 base and J gave up 4 bases; unmatched junction bases: 9. Germline V gives CDR1 MNHEY, CDR2 SVGEGT. The DNA of the CDR3 is TGTGCCAGCAGTTACTTTCCCACAGGGGAAGGCACTGAAGCTTTCTTT. Protein: CASSYFPTGEGTEAFF.

Turning to this clone: Other DNA sequences in this sample translate to the same CDR3. The chain carries TRBV18 and TRBJ1-5; perhaps TRBD1 as D (5 bases). The V gene lost 0 bases and the J gene lost 6 bases, with 6 bases spanning the gap. The CDR3 extends over 13 amino acids. The germline V gene has CDR1 KGHSH and CDR2 LQKENI. CDR3 sequence reads: CASSPPGGQPQHF. The CDR3 region has the DNA TGTGCCAGCTCACCACCGGGGGGTCAGCCCCAGCATTTT.

This chain links TRBV28 with TRBJ1-5; no reliable D call. This CDR3 region has 11 residues. V lost 8 bases to trimming and J lost 2 bases, with 4 bases between them. The germline gives CDR1 MDHEN, CDR2 SYDVKM. In DNA, the CDR3 is TGTGCCAGCGCGGGCAATCAGCCCCAGCATTTT. Translation: CASAGNQPQHF.

The chain combines TRBV5-5 with TRBJ1-5; maybe TRBD1 (5 bases). Trimming cost V 4 bases and J 0 bases, with 14 bases left between them. The CDR3 is 16 residues long. Germline assignment: CDR1 SGHKS and CDR2 YYEKEE (reference sequence). The chain's CDR3 is CASSLGTPYSNQPQHF. The DNA for the CDR3 is TGTGCCAGCAGCCTAGGGACTCCCTATAGCAATCAGCCCCAGCATTTT. The complete variable domain, with remaining parts taken from reference TRBV5-5 and TRBJ1-5, reads DAGVTQSPTHLIKTRGQQVTLRCSPISGHKSVSWYQQVLGQGPQFIFQYYEKEERGRGNFPDRFSARQFPNYSSELNVNALLLGDSALYLCASSLGTPYSNQPQHFGDGTRLSIL.

This CDR3 reads CASSEGGLAGANTGELFF. CDR3 in DNA: TGCGCCAGCAGTGAGGGCGGACTAGCGGGAGCGAACACCGGGGAGCTGTTTTTT. The chain is built from TRBV10-1 and TRBJ2-2; 13 bases map to TRBD2. The CDR3 covers 18 residues. Losses at the gene ends were 2 bases for V and 0 bases for J; bases not matched to a gene: 3. Germline V lookup: CDR1 WNHNN, CDR2 SYGVQD (reference sequence).

J is TRBJ2-7 and V is TRBV27; D possibly corresponds to TRBD2 (5 bases). Germline V CDR1 and CDR2: MNHEY, SMNVEV (reference sequence). The CDR3 is 14 amino acids. The ends were cut back, 6 bases at V and 3 bases at J, with 15 bases in the middle. The CDR3 DNA is TGTGCCAGCAGCGCTAGCCGACCCAACTACGAGCAGTACTTC. Protein sequence: CASSASRPNYEQYF.

V gene TRBV27 combines with J gene TRBJ1-5; 7 bases are shared with TRBD1. V shed 7 bases and J 4 bases; nucleotides not matched to a gene: 7. CDR1 and CDR2 (germline): MNHEY, SMNVEV (reference sequence). There are 14 residues in the CDR3. The CDR3 DNA follows: TGTGCCAGCATGAGACAGGGAACTAATCAGCCCCAGCATTTT. Translating gives CASMRQGTNQPQHF.

V is TRBV21-1 and J is TRBJ1-5. TRBV21-1 is classified as a pseudogene. The CDR3 spans 17 residues. The CDR3 here is CASSTPDRLDSNQPQHF. The CDR3, as DNA: TGTGCCAGCAGCACCCCAGACCGACTAGATAGCAATCAGCCCCAGCATTTT.